This T cell receptor (beta chain) came from a study of shared clonotypes between healthy human individuals. Study-level findings and limits: A handful of donors had around 5% of their naive CD4 clonotypes in common. What naive subsets generally showed was a larger estimated richness than memory subsets showed.

On this clone itself: Its antigen is still unknown.

V was clipped by 4 bases and J by 6 bases; unmatched bases: 3. This CDR3 has 13 amino acids. Germline CDR1 WNHNN, CDR2 SYGVQD (reference sequence). Sequenced by immunoSEQ multiplex PCR; TCRdb stores in-frame clones only, minus some. This table has roughly 1,600,000 clones, approximately 98.5% appearing once. The source is a man aged 25-45 years in good health. V gene TRBV10-1 combines with J gene TRBJ2-7, with 10 bases lining up with TRBD1. Sequenced: naive CD4+ T cells sorted from blood. The subset: CD45RA+ positively selected. In DNA form, the CDR3 reads TGCGCCAGCAGTGCCGGGACAGGGGTCGAGCAGTACTTC. Its translation: CASSAGTGVEQYF.